This T cell receptor beta chain comes out of a study of T-cell reconstitution after alpha-beta-depleted transplantation in children. Many counts were recorded for this clonotype. This CDR3 region has 15 residues. Per the germline V gene, CDR1 is MDHEN and CDR2 is SYDVKM. V was cut by 6 bases and J by 0 bases, with 13 bases left in between. Using unique molecular identifiers, the investigators prepared the TCRbeta library. TCRdb reanalysed the PCR reads using MiXCR and keeps one entry per CDR3 protein. Counted here are roughly 610,000 distinct CDR3 sequences, roughly a tenth occurring once; the ten biggest clones make up roughly 4%.

Source: PBMCs from the stem cell graft donor, taken from the stem cell graft. The clonotype was recovered from a human donor who donated a stem cell graft to a child with acute myeloid leukemia. The chain joins TRBV28 to TRBJ2-3; weak D call: TRBD1 (5 bases). The CDR3 spells CASRQGKISTDTQYF. CDR3 bases: TGTGCCAGCAGGCAGGGTAAGATCAGCACAGATACGCAGTATTTT.